The 2 T cell receptor beta chains below were found in one sample sequenced in a study of human thymus T cells. Assay used: immunoSEQ multiplex PCR; TCRdb lists only in-frame clones, some missing. The sample shows 55,000 to 70,000 clones, around 94% of them seen only once. Specimen: blood. The receptors here all came from a boy younger than two with a congenital heart defect but otherwise immunologically healthy.

This chain links TRBV5-1 with TRBJ1-1; possible D gene TRBD1, 5 bases. This CDR3 comprises 14 residues. V lost 3 bases, J lost 4 bases, and 13 bases lay in between. In germline, CDR1 is SGHRS, CDR2 YFSETQ. The CDR3 is CASSWQGDGTEAFF. CDR3 DNA: TGCGCCAGCAGCTGGCAGGGTGATGGCACTGAAGCTTTCTTT.

The chain is built from TRBV7-9 and TRBJ2-1, with 8 bases aligning to TRBD2. This CDR3 spans 14 amino acids. V shed 5 bases, J shed 3 bases, and the junction held 3 bases outside the gene matches. Germline lookup yields CDR1 SEHNR and CDR2 FQNEAQ (reference sequence). CDR3: CASSQRENYNEQFF. CDR3 coding DNA: TGTGCCAGCAGCCAGCGGGAGAACTACAATGAGCAGTTCTTC.